This is a list of T cell receptor beta chains from one sample in a study of blood T cell repertoires in COVID-19. Some clones are missing from TCRdb's copy, which holds only in-frame ones; the method was immunoSEQ multiplex PCR. The sample records around 180,000 clones, 80% to 90% being singletons. The sequenced sample was peripheral blood. These TCRs come from a man between 60 and 75 years old with acute or convalescent COVID-19. CDR3s include the opening cysteine and the closing phenylalanine or tryptophan. The order of the fields is D gene, clone size, J gene, CDR3 length, V gene, CDR3 DNA, CDR3 protein. A D gene is named only where the DNA matches it firmly. Rows give clone size only sometimes, using once, few, many, or a class for an expanded clone.

TRBD2 - TRBJ2-2 15 TRBV5-4 TGTGCCAGCACGTTGCAGGGACTAAACACCGGGGAGCTGTTTTTT CASTLQGLNTGELFF
TRBD1 - TRBJ2-7 15 TRBV28 TGTGCCAGCAGTTCCTCGGGACAGGGGGCTTACGAGCAGTACTTC CASSSSGQGAYEQYF
TRBD1 - TRBJ2-3 12 TRBV29-1 TGCAGCGCCGACAGGGGGACGGATACGCAGTATTTT CSADRGTDTQYF
- - TRBJ2-5 14 TRBV5-4 TGTGCCAGCAGCGTGGGACTTACTCCAGAGACCCAGTACTTC CASSVGLTPETQYF
TRBD1 - TRBJ1-1 15 TRBV15 TGTGCCACCAGCAAACCGGGACAGGGGGCCACTGAAGCTTTCTTT CATSKPGQGATEAFF
TRBD2 - TRBJ2-1 15 TRBV28 TGTGCCAGCAGTGTACTAGCGGGAGGTTTGAATGAGCAGTTCTTC CASSVLAGGLNEQFF
- - TRBJ2-7 16 TRBV2 TGTGCCAGCAGTGAAGGCCGGCGGGCGAGCTCCTACGAGCAGTACTTC CASSEGRRASSYEQYF
- - TRBJ2-2 13 TRBV7-3 TGTGCCAGCAGCCCAAGCGTCGGCGGGGAGCTGTTTTTT CASSPSVGGELFF
TRBD2 few TRBJ2-1 16 TRBV9 TGTGCCAGCAGCGAAAGACTAGCGGAACCCTACAATGAGCAGTTCTTC CASSERLAEPYNEQFF
TRBD1 few TRBJ1-5 16 TRBV7-2 TGTGCCAGCAGCCCCACCGGGACAGCTAGCAATCAGCCCCAGCATTTT CASSPTGTASNQPQHF
- - TRBJ2-7 14 TRBV18 TGTGCCAGCTCACCACCTGGCAATGTCTACGAGCAGTACTTC CASSPPGNVYEQYF
- once TRBJ1-3 13 TRBV5-4 TGTGCCAGCAGCTTGACACAGGGAAACACCATATATTTT CASSLTQGNTIYF
TRBD1 - TRBJ1-5 15 TRBV27 TGTGCCAGCAGTAAGACAGGGGATAGCAATCAGCCCCAGCATTTT CASSKTGDSNQPQHF
TRBD1 - TRBJ1-1 15 TRBV28 TGTGCCAGCAGTCCCGTTATAGGGGGCAAGACTGAAGCTTTCTTT CASSPVIGGKTEAFF
TRBD1 once TRBJ1-1 13 TRBV15 TGTGCCACCAGCAGGAACAGGGGATTCGAAGCTTTCTTT CATSRNRGFEAFF
TRBD1 - TRBJ1-2 15 TRBV19 TGTGCCAGTAGTCATCCGGGACAGGCGATTTATGGCTACACCTTC CASSHPGQAIYGYTF
TRBD2 - TRBJ2-7 17 TRBV14 TGTGCCAGCAGCCGTGGAATCCCTAGCGGGAGCGAGTACGAGCAGTACTTC CASSRGIPSGSEYEQYF
TRBD1 - TRBJ1-2 15 TRBV19 TGTGCCAGTAGTATAGATACAGGGGGAAACTATGGCTACACCTTC CASSIDTGGNYGYTF
TRBD1 - TRBJ2-2 15 TRBV29-1 TGCAGCGTTCTAGGGACAGGGGGCAACACCGGGGAGCTGTTTTTT CSVLGTGGNTGELFF
- - TRBJ2-7 13 TRBV6-5 TGTGCCAGCAGGCGCCAACAGGGTTACGAGCAGTACTTC CASRRQQGYEQYF
TRBD1 - TRBJ1-2 15 TRBV3-1/TRBV3-2 TGTGCCAGCAGCCGCCGGGACAGGGGGTTATATGGCTACACCTTC CASSRRDRGLYGYTF
TRBD1 - TRBJ2-3 16 TRBV6-5 TGTGCCAGCAGTTACTCGGGAGGACAGGGGACAGATACGCAGTATTTT CASSYSGGQGTDTQYF
TRBD2 - TRBJ2-1 16 TRBV11-3 TGTGCCAGCAGCGCCTGGGGGGGAGCGGTTTACAATGAGCAGTTCTTC CASSAWGGAVYNEQFF
TRBD2 - TRBJ2-1 15 TRBV7-6 TGTGCCAGCAGCTTAGCTAGCGGGCCCTACAATGAGCAGTTCTTC CASSLASGPYNEQFF
- - TRBJ2-2 15 TRBV6-5 TGTGCCAGCAGTTACGCCGGGGTCGGCACCGGGGAGCTGTTTTTT CASSYAGVGTGELFF